This TCR beta chain derives from a study of cytomegalovirus exposure and HLA in healthy donors. 60 Vbeta and 13 Jbeta primers were used in PCR. Sequencing was performed with immunoSEQ multiplex PCR; in TCRdb, only in-frame clones are kept and a portion is missing. In total, the table holds 100,000 to 150,000 clones. V was clipped by 3 bases and J by 0 bases; unmatched bases: 4. The CDR3 totals 15 residues. The germline V gene encodes CDR1 LGHNT and CDR2 FRNRAP. This chain joins TRBV12-5 and TRBJ2-5; 7 nucleotides match TRBD2. The sequenced sample was PBMCs. This TCR came from a man between 18 and 29 years old in good health and CMV-seronegative. CDR3 in amino acids: CASGLWGGYQETQYF. The DNA of the CDR3 is TGTGCTAGTGGTTTATGGGGGGGGTACCAAGAGACCCAGTACTTC.